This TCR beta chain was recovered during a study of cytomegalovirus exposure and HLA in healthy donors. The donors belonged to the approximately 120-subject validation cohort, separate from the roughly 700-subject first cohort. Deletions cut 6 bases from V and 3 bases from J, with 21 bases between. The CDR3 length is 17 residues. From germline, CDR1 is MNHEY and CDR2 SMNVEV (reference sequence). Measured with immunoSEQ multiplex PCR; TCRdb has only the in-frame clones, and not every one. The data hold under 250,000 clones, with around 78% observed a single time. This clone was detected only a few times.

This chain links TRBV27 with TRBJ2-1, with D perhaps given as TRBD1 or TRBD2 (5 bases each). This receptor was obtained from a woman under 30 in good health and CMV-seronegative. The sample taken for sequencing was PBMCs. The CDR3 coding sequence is TGTGCCAGCAGCCCTTTCGGTCGGGACCCCGACTACAATGAGCAGTTCTTC. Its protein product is CASSPFGRDPDYNEQFF.